This T cell receptor beta chain originates from a study of blood T cell repertoires in COVID-19. Overall study: COVID-19 samples collected from the United States, Italy and Spain covered acute and convalescent phases.

TCRdb keeps only in-frame clones here, not all; method: immunoSEQ multiplex PCR. The data hold about 430,000 clones, with more than 75% observed a single time. V lost 7 bases and J lost 5, with 17 bases in between. From germline, CDR1 is MNHEY and CDR2 SMNVEV (reference sequence). The CDR3 is 14 amino acids. Ages ranged from about 18 to 89 years, with residence in about 23 US areas. The J gene is TRBJ1-1, the V gene TRBV27; possible D gene TRBD1, 5 bases. This TCR was sampled from a young woman with acute COVID-19. The specimen was PBMCs or T cells enriched from blood (not recorded which). The CDR3 nucleotides read TGTGCCAGCACCTTATTTTCGGGGGATACTGAAGCTTTCTTT. Translating it yields CASTLFSGDTEAFF.